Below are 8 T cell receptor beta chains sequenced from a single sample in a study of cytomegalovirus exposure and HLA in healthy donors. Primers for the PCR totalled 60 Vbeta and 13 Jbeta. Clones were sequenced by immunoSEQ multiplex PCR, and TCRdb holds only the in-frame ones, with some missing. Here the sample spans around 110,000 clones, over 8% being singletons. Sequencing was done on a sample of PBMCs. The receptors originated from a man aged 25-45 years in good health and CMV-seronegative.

CDR3 region: CASYGTGSREQYF. CDR3 nucleotide sequence: TGTGCCAGCTACGGGACAGGGTCGCGGGAGCAGTACTTC. The V and J genes are TRBV5-6 and TRBJ2-7; 9 bases map to TRBD1. Germline-derived CDR1 and CDR2 are SGHDT and YYEEEE. V trimming: 7 bases; J trimming: 7 bases; junction bases outside the gene matches: 9. This CDR3 comprises 13 residues.

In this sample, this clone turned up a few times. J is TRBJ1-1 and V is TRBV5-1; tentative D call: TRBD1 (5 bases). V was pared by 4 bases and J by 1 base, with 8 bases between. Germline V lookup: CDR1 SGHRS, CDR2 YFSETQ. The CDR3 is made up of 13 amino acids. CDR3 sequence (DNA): TGCGCCAGCAGCCTACAGGAGAACACTGAAGCTTTCTTT. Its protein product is CASSLQENTEAFF.

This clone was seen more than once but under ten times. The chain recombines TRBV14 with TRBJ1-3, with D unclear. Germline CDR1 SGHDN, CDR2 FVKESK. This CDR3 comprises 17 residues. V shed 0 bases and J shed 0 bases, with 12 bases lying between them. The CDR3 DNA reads TGTGCCAGCAGCCAAGATTCGGAGAGACTCTCTGGAAACACCATATATTTT. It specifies CASSQDSERLSGNTIYF.

CDR3 nucleotides: TGTGCCAGCAGTCGAAAACAGGGGGCTGGCAATCAGCCCCAGCATTTT. This encodes CASSRKQGAGNQPQHF. The chain is built from TRBV2 and TRBJ1-5; 9 bases agree with TRBD1. Germline-derived CDR1 and CDR2 are SNHLY and FYNNEI. CDR3 length equals 16 residues. V gave up 5 bases and J gave up 2 bases; unmatched junction bases: 7.

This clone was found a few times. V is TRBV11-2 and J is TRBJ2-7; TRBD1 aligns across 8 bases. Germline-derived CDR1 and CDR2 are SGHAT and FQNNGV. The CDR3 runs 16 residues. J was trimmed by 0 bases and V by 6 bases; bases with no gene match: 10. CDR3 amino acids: CASRRETGVSSYEQYF. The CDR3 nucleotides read TGTGCCAGCAGGCGCGAGACAGGGGTGAGCTCCTACGAGCAGTACTTC.

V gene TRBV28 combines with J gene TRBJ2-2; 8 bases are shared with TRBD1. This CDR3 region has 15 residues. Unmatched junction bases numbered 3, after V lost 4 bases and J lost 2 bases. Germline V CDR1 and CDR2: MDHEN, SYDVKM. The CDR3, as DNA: TGTGCCAGCAGTTGGGACAGGTTAAACACCGGGGAGCTGTTTTTT. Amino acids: CASSWDRLNTGELFF.

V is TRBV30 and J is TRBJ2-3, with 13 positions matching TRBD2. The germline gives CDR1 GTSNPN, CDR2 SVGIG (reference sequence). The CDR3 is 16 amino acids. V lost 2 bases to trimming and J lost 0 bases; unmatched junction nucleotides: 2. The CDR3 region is CAWSLTSGGSTDTQYF. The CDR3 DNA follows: TGTGCCTGGAGTCTGACTAGCGGGGGGAGCACAGATACGCAGTATTTT.

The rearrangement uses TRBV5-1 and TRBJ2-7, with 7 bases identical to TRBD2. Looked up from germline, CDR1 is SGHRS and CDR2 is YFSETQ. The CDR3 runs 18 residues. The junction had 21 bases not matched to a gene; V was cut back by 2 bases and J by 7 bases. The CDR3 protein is CASSFGYPHPGRAQEQYF. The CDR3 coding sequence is TGCGCCAGCAGCTTTGGGTACCCCCACCCAGGGAGGGCTCAAGAGCAGTACTTC.